Below, 18 T cell receptor beta chains from the same sample are listed, as sequenced in a study of T cells after somatic rescue of genetic block. The repertoire was sequenced with immunoSEQ multiplex PCR; TCRdb's copy has only in-frame clones and lacks some. This table has 65,000 to 70,000 clones, roughly 94% appearing once. The sample consisted of peripheral blood mononuclear cells (PBMCs). These receptors were taken from a man aged 40-49 years.

The chain employs TRBV9 and TRBJ2-5; D remains unclear. Trimming cost V 3 bases and J 1 base, with 7 bases left between them. The CDR3 runs 13 residues. Germline CDR1 is SGDLS and CDR2 is YYNGEE. The CDR3 sequence: CASSATSQETQYF. The DNA for the CDR3 is TGTGCCAGCAGCGCCACATCCCAAGAGACCCAGTACTTC.

The chain combines TRBV14 with TRBJ1-4; D unresolved. Germline CDR1 and CDR2: SGHDN and FVKESK. The CDR3 extends over 16 amino acids. V lost 0 bases and J lost 0, with 8 bases in between. CDR3 sequence (DNA): TGTGCCAGCAGCCAAGATCTGGGTACAACTAATGAAAAACTGTTTTTT. This sequence encodes CASSQDLGTTNEKLFF.

The chain carries TRBV4-1 and TRBJ1-1; D ambiguous. Germline lookup yields CDR1 MGHRA and CDR2 YSYEKL. The CDR3 spans 15 residues. V lost 4 bases to trimming and J lost 4 bases, with 16 bases between them. The CDR3 is CASSPGPVGRTEAFF. The CDR3 nucleotides are TGCGCCAGCAGCCCCGGTCCCGTGGGCCGCACTGAAGCTTTCTTT.

CDR3 DNA sequence: TGTGCCAGCAGCTTTAGTTCCCGAGGGACCCAGTACTTC. Translating gives CASSFSSRGTQYF. The chain links TRBV7-9 to TRBJ2-5; D is undetermined. The V end lost 3 bases, the J end lost 7 bases, and 12 bases lay between the germline ends. Germline CDR1 SEHNR, CDR2 FQNEAQ (reference sequence). This CDR3 has 13 residues. The whole variable domain, filled in from reference TRBV7-9 and TRBJ2-5, reads DTGVSQNPRHKITKRGQNVTFRCDPISEHNRLYWYRQTLGQGPEFLTYFQNEAQLEKSRLLSDRFSAERPKGSFSTLEIQRTEQGDSAMYLCASSFSSRGTQYFGPGTRLLVL.

V is TRBV27 and J is TRBJ2-6, with a tentative D call TRBD1 (6 bases). Trimming pared 4 bases from V and 0 bases from J, leaving 13 bases between. This CDR3 spans 17 amino acids. Germline CDR1 MNHEY, CDR2 SMNVEV (reference sequence). In DNA form, the CDR3 reads TGTGCCAGCAGTTGGACAGCCTTTAGCTCTGGGGCCAACGTCCTGACTTTC. Translation: CASSWTAFSSGANVLTF.

In its sample, this clone was seen once. The chain combines TRBV5-6 with TRBJ2-5, with TRBD2 identical over 7 bases. V was clipped by 4 bases and J by 0 bases; unmatched bases: 3. Germline V gives CDR1 SGHDT, CDR2 YYEEEE. This CDR3 contains 14 residues. The CDR3 DNA reads TGTGCCAGCAGCCTCGGGGGGTACCAAGAGACCCAGTACTTC. Protein product: CASSLGGYQETQYF.

The V and J genes are TRBV4-2 and TRBJ2-7; 9 bases fit TRBD1. The CDR3 sequence is 15 residues long. Germline values: CDR1 LGHNA, CDR2 YNFKEQ. V lost 1 base, J lost 4 bases, and 5 bases stayed unmatched. CDR3: CASSQATGGAYEQYF. CDR3 in DNA: TGTGCCAGCAGCCAAGCCACAGGGGGCGCGTACGAGCAGTACTTC.

The sample holds one count of this clone. The genes are TRBV10-3 and TRBJ2-3, with D perhaps matching TRBD2 (5 bases). The V end was cut by 4 bases, the J end by 2 bases, with 10 bases between. Germline values: CDR1 ENHRY, CDR2 SYGVKD. The CDR3 is made up of 14 amino acids. This chain's CDR3 is CAISGEGHTDTQYF. For the CDR3, the DNA is TGTGCCATCAGTGGCGAGGGTCACACAGATACGCAGTATTTT.

The rearrangement links TRBV11-2 to TRBJ2-3, with 11 bases that match TRBD2. J lost 3 bases, V lost 3 bases, and 8 bases had no gene match. The germline V gene has CDR1 SGHAT and CDR2 FQNNGV. This CDR3 contains 17 residues. DNA of the CDR3: TGTGCCAGCAGCTTTGTTAAACTAGCGGGAGTTACAGATACGCAGTATTTT. This translates into CASSFVKLAGVTDTQYF. The whole variable domain, filled in from reference TRBV11-2 and TRBJ2-3, reads EAGVAQSPRYKIIEKRQSVAFWCNPISGHATLYWYQQILGQGPKLLIQFQNNGVVDDSQLPKDRFSAERLKGVDSTLKIQPAKLEDSAVYLCASSFVKLAGVTDTQYFGPGTRLTVL.

V and J are TRBV2 and TRBJ1-1, with 7 bases identical to TRBD1. Trimming removed 6 bases from V and 7 bases from J; junction bases left unmatched: 8. The CDR3 has 13 residues. The V gene's germline CDR1 is SNHLY and CDR2 FYNNEI. The CDR3 sequence: CASSLGQEIEAFF. In DNA form, the CDR3 reads TGTGCCAGCAGCCTAGGACAGGAGATTGAAGCTTTCTTT.

The rearrangement links TRBV4-2 to TRBJ1-5; D unclear. Per the germline V gene, CDR1 is LGHNA and CDR2 is YNFKEQ. The CDR3 is 13 amino acids. V lost 4 bases to trimming and J lost 4 bases, with 8 bases between them. Here the CDR3 reads CASSPDGNQPQHF. The CDR3 DNA is TGTGCCAGCAGCCCGGACGGTAATCAGCCCCAGCATTTT.

This chain connects TRBV5-6 to TRBJ2-1; D is ambiguous. V was cut by 6 bases and J by 8 bases, with 21 bases left in between. Germline V gene data show CDR1 as SGHDT and CDR2 as YYEEEE. The CDR3 runs to 15 residues. CDR3 nucleotide sequence: TGTGCCAGCAACCCGTCCGTGTCCGTATTCCATGAGCAGTTCTTC. As protein: CASNPSVSVFHEQFF.

The gene calls are TRBV19 and TRBJ1-5; D is unclear. Deletions cut 4 bases from V and 0 bases from J, with 10 bases between. Germline loops: CDR1 LNHDA, CDR2 SQIVND (reference sequence). The CDR3 runs to 15 residues. In nucleotides, the CDR3 is TGTGCCAGTAGTACCCTGGGGAATAGCAATCAGCCCCAGCATTTT. It codes for CASSTLGNSNQPQHF.

The genes are TRBV27 and TRBJ1-5, with 8 bases identical to TRBD1. The CDR3 consists of 15 residues. V shed 5 bases and J 4 bases; nucleotides not matched to a gene: 7. Germline V CDR1 and CDR2: MNHEY, SMNVEV (reference sequence). The CDR3 DNA reads TGTGCCAGCAGTCCGTTGGACAGGGCAAATCAGCCCCAGCATTTT. It encodes CASSPLDRANQPQHF.

This chain uses TRBV2 with TRBJ2-1, with TRBD2 matching over 10 bases. Germline V gene sequence: CDR1 SNHLY, CDR2 FYNNEI. The CDR3 spans 15 residues. V gave up 3 bases and J gave up 9 bases; unmatched junction bases: 8. In DNA, the CDR3 is TGTGCCAGCAGTGAGGATAGCGGGGGGTTAGGTGAGCAGTTCTTC. Translation gives CASSEDSGGLGEQFF. Full variable domain (missing parts from reference TRBV2 and TRBJ2-1): EPEVTQTPSHQVTQMGQEVILRCVPISNHLYFYWYRQILGQKVEFLVSFYNNEISEKSEIFDDQFSVERPDGSNFTLKIRSTKLEDSAMYFCASSEDSGGLGEQFFGPGTRLTVL.

The chain uses TRBV19 and TRBJ1-5; a weak D match, TRBD1 (5 bases). CDR3 length: 14 residues. The germline V and J ends were trimmed by 7 bases and 3 bases, with 13 bases remaining between them. CDR1 is LNHDA, CDR2 SQIVND, per germline (reference sequence). The CDR3 DNA is TGTGCCAGTAACGGCTGGGGGAACAATCAGCCCCAGCATTTT. It is translated as CASNGWGNNQPQHF.

The chain couples TRBV6-5 to TRBJ2-3; 9 positions match TRBD1. This CDR3 is 14 amino acids long. V shed 6 bases, J shed 1 base, and the junction held 2 bases outside the gene matches. CDR1 and CDR2 from the germline V gene are MNHEY and SVGAGI. For the CDR3, the DNA is TGTGCCAGCAGCAGGACAGGGGGCACAGATACGCAGTATTTT. This encodes CASSRTGGTDTQYF.

The rearrangement links TRBV11-3 to TRBJ2-7; possibly TRBD1 for D (6 bases). The V and J ends lost 4 bases and 2 bases respectively, with 12 bases between them. Germline assignment: CDR1 SGHNT and CDR2 YENEEA. CDR3 length: 14 amino acids. DNA for the CDR3: TGTGCCAGCAGCTCTCGGACAGAGCCCTACGAGCAGTACTTC. Translated, it gives CASSSRTEPYEQYF.